These 19 T cell receptor beta chains came from one sample sequenced in a study of blood T cell repertoires in COVID-19. Sequencing was performed with immunoSEQ multiplex PCR; in TCRdb, only in-frame clones are kept and a portion is missing. The sample lists around 70,000 clones, 70% to 75% occurring once. The material sequenced was peripheral blood. These receptors originate from a man in his 70s with acute or convalescent COVID-19.

V gene TRBV5-4 combines with J gene TRBJ1-2; the match to TRBD1 covers 7 bases. V trimming: 4 bases; J trimming: 1 base; junction bases outside the gene matches: 10. Looked up from germline, CDR1 is SGHNT and CDR2 is YYREEE (reference sequence). The CDR3 consists of 16 residues. The CDR3 coding sequence is TGTGCCAGCAGCCCCCAGGGACAGCCTCTTAACTATGGCTACACCTTC. Residues: CASSPQGQPLNYGYTF.

V is TRBV5-4 and J is TRBJ1-4; D possibly corresponds to TRBD1 (5 bases). This CDR3 comprises 14 residues. CDR1 and CDR2 (germline): SGHNT, YYREEE (reference sequence). The germline V and J ends were trimmed by 0 bases and 4 bases, with 7 bases remaining between them. The DNA of the CDR3 is TGTGCCAGCAGCTTGGGACAGCATAATGAAAAACTGTTTTTT. Its protein product is CASSLGQHNEKLFF.

V gene TRBV3-1 (or the pseudogene TRBV3-2) combines with J gene TRBJ2-5; 8 positions match TRBD2. With V trimmed by 5 bases and J by 5 bases, 7 bases remained unmatched. This CDR3 has 14 residues. Germline loops: CDR1 LGHDT, CDR2 YNNKEL (reference sequence). The CDR3, as DNA: TGTGCCAGCAGCTACACAGCGGGAGAGGAGACCCAGTACTTC. As protein: CASSYTAGEETQYF.

Note on this clone: Other nucleotide sequences in the sample specify the same CDR3. The chain is built from TRBV18 and TRBJ2-5; 8 bases match TRBD2. This CDR3 comprises 13 residues. Trimming at V came to 3 bases and at J to 5 bases, leaving 2 bases not matched to a gene. Germline CDR1 is KGHSH and CDR2 is LQKENI. CDR3 residues: CASSPTGGETQYF. For the CDR3, the DNA is TGTGCCAGCTCACCGACGGGAGGGGAGACCCAGTACTTC.

V and J are TRBV14 and TRBJ1-3; tentatively, D is TRBD1 (6 bases). Germline V gene data show CDR1 as SGHDN and CDR2 as FVKESK. The CDR3 is made up of 14 amino acids. Trimming pared 5 bases from V and 3 bases from J, leaving 11 bases between. The CDR3 sequence: CASSINRDGNTIYF. The CDR3 DNA follows: TGTGCCAGCAGCATCAACAGGGATGGAAACACCATATATTTT.

The chain uses TRBV28 and TRBJ1-4, with D uncertain. The CDR3 has 14 residues. Trimming left V 6 bases short and J 5 bases short, with 13 bases between. CDR1 MDHEN and CDR2 SYDVKM come from the germline V gene. CDR3 amino acids: CASSPGLKNEKLFF. The CDR3 coding sequence is TGTGCCAGCAGCCCCGGACTGAAGAATGAAAAACTGTTTTTT.

The chain uses TRBV28 and TRBJ2-3, with 8 nucleotides matching TRBD2. V trimming: 2 bases; J trimming: 0 bases; junction bases outside the gene matches: 4. CDR1 is MDHEN and CDR2 is SYDVKM in the germline V gene. There are 16 residues in the CDR3. The CDR3 region is CASSLAASGSTDTQYF. In DNA, the CDR3 is TGTGCCAGCAGTTTAGCCGCTAGCGGGAGCACAGATACGCAGTATTTT. Supplemented by reference TRBV28 and TRBJ2-3, the full variable domain reads DVKVTQSSRYLVKRTGEKVFLECVQDMDHENMFWYRQDPGLGLRLIYFSYDVKMKEKGDIPEGYSVSREKKERFSLILESASTNQTSMYLCASSLAASGSTDTQYFGPGTRLTVL.

This clone occurred once. This rearrangement joins TRBV5-4 to TRBJ1-1, with 7 bases matching TRBD1. The CDR3 runs to 14 residues. V was clipped by 2 bases and J by 1 base; unmatched bases: 2. Per the germline V gene, CDR1 is SGHNT and CDR2 is YYREEE (reference sequence). Here the CDR3 DNA reads TGTGCCAGCAGCTTACAGGGGCCGAACACTGAAGCTTTCTTT. Protein sequence: CASSLQGPNTEAFF.

The chain has TRBV6-1 and TRBJ1-1, with a weak D call TRBD1 (5 bases). The germline V gene has CDR1 MNHNS and CDR2 SASEGT. CDR3 size: 16 residues. The ends were cut back, 0 bases at V and 3 bases at J, with 14 bases in the middle. The CDR3 sequence: CASSEALGGAYTEAFF. Here the CDR3 DNA reads TGTGCCAGCAGTGAAGCGCTTGGAGGGGCTTACACTGAAGCTTTCTTT.

The chain recombines TRBV7-9 with TRBJ1-1; a weak D match, TRBD1 (6 bases). Trimming removed 5 bases at V and 1 base at J, with 11 bases between. This CDR3 is 14 amino acids long. Germline CDR1 SEHNR, CDR2 FQNEAQ (reference sequence). The CDR3 nucleotides are TGTGCCAGCAGCCGGGACAACTCGAACACTGAAGCTTTCTTT. It encodes CASSRDNSNTEAFF.

The chain employs TRBV20-1 and TRBJ2-2, with D uncertain. V was clipped by 5 bases and J by 7 bases, with 8 bases between them. Germline V lookup: CDR1 DFQATT, CDR2 SNEGSKA (reference sequence). The CDR3 is 11 residues long. CDR3 coding DNA: TGCAGTGCTTTTAATATCGGGGAGCTGTTTTTT. Translating gives CSAFNIGELFF.

J is TRBJ2-7 and V is TRBV19; 9 bases agree with TRBD1. The CDR3 spans 16 residues. CDR1 is LNHDA, CDR2 SQIVND, per germline (reference sequence). J lost 7 bases, V lost 3 bases, and 13 bases had no gene match. The CDR3 bases are TGTGCCAGTAGTATGGGGGCACAGGGGGCTACATGGGAGCAGTACTTC. Its translation is CASSMGAQGATWEQYF.

This clone was seen a handful of times. The chain links TRBV10-3 to TRBJ1-1; D unresolved. Trimming took off 6 bases at V and 2 bases at J, with 13 bases between the two ends. The CDR3 extends over 14 amino acids. Germline CDR1 reads ENHRY; CDR2 reads SYGVKD. Written as DNA, the CDR3 is TGTGCCATCAGCCCCGGTGTCGATAACACTGAAGCTTTCTTT. It yields the protein CAISPGVDNTEAFF.

This clone was counted once. CDR3 sequence (DNA): TGTGCCAGCTCAACTTCACTAGCGGGAGGATGGGAGCAGTTCTTC. Protein sequence: CASSTSLAGGWEQFF. The chain links TRBV18 to TRBJ2-1; 12 positions match TRBD2. The J segment lost 10 bases and the V segment lost 5 bases, leaving 9 bases of the junction unmatched. This CDR3 spans 15 amino acids. Germline assignment: CDR1 KGHSH and CDR2 LQKENI.

V is TRBV4-2 and J is TRBJ1-5; D perhaps matches TRBD1 (6 bases). Trimming shortened V by 1 base and J by 2 bases, and 9 bases separated the two germline ends. The CDR3 extends over 15 amino acids. From germline, CDR1 is LGHNA and CDR2 YNFKEQ. DNA for the CDR3: TGTGCCAGCAGCCAAGGCAGGGGTGGCAATCAGCCCCAGCATTTT. Residues: CASSQGRGGNQPQHF.

This clone was detected a few times. The J gene is TRBJ2-7, the V gene TRBV21-1; TRBD2, the table's D call, lacks a check against the DNA. TRBV21-1 is recorded as a pseudogene. This CDR3 contains 15 residues. The CDR3 DNA reads TGTGCCAGCAGCAAGGGGCGGGAGGCCTCCTACGAGCAGTACTTC. Residues: CASSKGREASYEQYF.

The chain has TRBV5-4 and TRBJ1-3, with D possibly matching TRBD1 (6 bases). V dropped 2 bases and J dropped 2 bases, with 8 bases sitting between them. Germline assignment: CDR1 SGHNT and CDR2 YYREEE (reference sequence). This CDR3 contains 14 residues. The CDR3 DNA follows: TGTGCCAGCAGCTTCGGGACAACTGGAAACACCATATATTTT. This encodes CASSFGTTGNTIYF. Full variable domain (remainder filled in from reference TRBV5-4 and TRBJ1-3): ETGVTQSPTHLIKTRGQQVTLRCSSQSGHNTVSWYQQALGQGPQFIFQYYREEENGRGNFPPRFSGLQFPNYSSELNVNALELDDSALYLCASSFGTTGNTIYFGEGSWLTVV.

This clone was detected only a few times. The chain combines TRBV9 with TRBJ2-1; 7 nucleotides line up with TRBD2. CDR3 length: 17 amino acids. Germline CDR1 reads SGDLS; CDR2 reads YYNGEE. Unmatched junction bases numbered 15, after V lost 2 bases and J lost 7 bases. The CDR3 spells CASSVETGTTSSNEQFF. CDR3 sequence (DNA): TGTGCCAGCAGCGTGGAAACCGGGACTACCTCTAGTAATGAGCAGTTCTTC.

The J gene is TRBJ1-3, the V gene TRBV9, with unresolved D. The CDR3 loop spans 13 amino acids. The germline CDR1 and CDR2 sequences are SGDLS and YYNGEE. Trimming left V 3 bases short and J 0 bases short, with 4 bases between. CDR3 DNA sequence: TGTGCCAGCAGCGCTTACTCTGGAAACACCATATATTTT. It is translated as CASSAYSGNTIYF.